The 19 T cell receptor beta chains in this list originate from one sample, sequenced in a study of regulatory T cells in long-lasting Graves disease. The time point here: persistent/refractory GD, antithyroid drugs over 5 years with positive TRAb. RNA isolated from PBMCs was used to make the TCR library. With iRepertoire HTBI primers and Arm-PCR of CDR3 regions, TCR beta libraries were built. TCRdb re-called the multiplex PCR reads with MiXCR, one entry per CDR3 protein. The sample lists 500,000 to 800,000 distinct CDR3 sequences; about 30% were seen once. The source material was peripheral blood mononuclear cells (PBMCs), sampled when the disease was refractory, from a patient treated with antithyroid drugs. The receptors originated from a female donor with Graves disease.

The genes are TRBV5-1 and TRBJ2-7; the match to TRBD2 covers 10 bases. The CDR3 is 18 residues long. CDR1 is SGHRS, CDR2 YFSETQ, per germline. V lost 2 bases to trimming and J lost 4 bases; unmatched junction nucleotides: 15. The CDR3 DNA is TGCGCCAGCAGCTTCGGGTGGACTAGCGGCAGGACAAGGTACGAGCAGTACTTC. It specifies CASSFGWTSGRTRYEQYF.

The chain links TRBV11-2 to TRBJ2-7; 9 nucleotides agree with TRBD2. There are 16 residues in the CDR3. The V segment lost 5 bases and the J segment 3 bases; nucleotides outside the gene matches: 11. Germline CDR1 SGHAT, CDR2 FQNNGV. The CDR3 nucleotides are TGTGCCAGCAGCCATCCCCGAGCTAGCGGGAACTACGAGCAGTACTTC. Translation gives CASSHPRASGNYEQYF.

The V and J genes are TRBV19 and TRBJ1-2, with D perhaps matching TRBD1 (5 bases). Trimming removed 3 bases from V and 6 bases from J, with 17 bases in between. Per germline, CDR1 LNHDA and CDR2 SQIVND (reference sequence). There are 15 residues in the CDR3. The CDR3 region is CASSIGDRGLNGYTF. CDR3 DNA: TGTGCCAGTAGTATTGGGGACCGGGGCCTTAATGGCTACACCTTC.

The genes are TRBV6-5 and TRBJ1-5; TRBD1 is a possible D gene (5 bases). CDR3 length equals 18 residues. Trimming removed 0 bases from V and 0 bases from J, with 15 bases in between. Per the germline V gene, CDR1 is MNHEY and CDR2 is SVGAGI. The CDR3 nucleotides read TGTGCCAGCAGTTACTCGGCACCAGGGTTTGGTAGCAATCAGCCCCAGCATTTT. Protein: CASSYSAPGFGSNQPQHF.

The chain combines TRBV7-9 with TRBJ1-5; D is ambiguous. V lost 5 bases to trimming and J lost 0 bases, with 14 bases between them. In germline, CDR1 is SEHNR, CDR2 FQNEAQ (reference sequence). The CDR3 is made up of 16 amino acids. This chain's CDR3 is CASSPDTIYSNQPQHF. Written as DNA, the CDR3 is TGTGCCAGCAGCCCAGACACCATTTATAGCAATCAGCCCCAGCATTTT.

The V and J genes are TRBV10-3 and TRBJ1-4, with D hard to call. V shed 2 bases and J shed 5 bases, with 18 bases lying between them. CDR3 size: 17 residues. In germline, CDR1 is ENHRY, CDR2 SYGVKD. The CDR3 sequence: CAISEHLGWSGNEKLFF. The CDR3 bases are TGTGCCATCAGTGAGCACTTGGGTTGGAGCGGGAATGAAAAACTGTTTTTT.

This clonotype was observed a few times. J is TRBJ1-3 and V is TRBV6-5; TRBD1 agrees at 7 bases. The CDR3 is 17 residues long. The V segment lost 2 bases and the J segment 5 bases; nucleotides outside the gene matches: 12. Looked up from germline, CDR1 is MNHEY and CDR2 is SVGAGI. CDR3 nucleotides: TGTGCCAGCAGTTACGGCTCTGGGACAGAGATACGAAACACCATATATTTT. As protein: CASSYGSGTEIRNTIYF.

The chain carries TRBV27 and TRBJ1-3; D is ambiguous. V lost 5 bases and J 1 base, leaving 12 bases between the germline ends. CDR1 and CDR2 (germline): MNHEY, SMNVEV (reference sequence). CDR3 size: 15 residues. In DNA form, the CDR3 reads TGTGCCAGCAGTCCGCGGGCTGCATCTGGAAACACCATATATTTT. It codes for CASSPRAASGNTIYF.

CDR3 protein: CASSPPPAVSIDEQYF. For the CDR3, the DNA is TGTGCCAGCAGCCCTCCCCCGGCAGTTTCTATAGATGAGCAGTACTTC. This chain connects TRBV7-3 to TRBJ2-4; D gene unclear. The V and J ends lost 5 bases and 13 bases respectively, with 27 bases between them. CDR1 is SGHTA and CDR2 is FQGTGA in the germline V gene. The CDR3 is made up of 16 amino acids.

The chain recombines TRBV29-1 with TRBJ2-7; TRBD2 aligns across 14 bases. Per the germline V gene, CDR1 is SQVTM and CDR2 is ANQGSEA. The CDR3 spans 18 residues. V shed 7 bases and J 4 bases; nucleotides not matched to a gene: 18. The CDR3 DNA follows: TGCAGCGCCGGACTAGCGGGAGGAGTCTCATTGTCTGGTTACGAGCAGTACTTC. This translates into CSAGLAGGVSLSGYEQYF.

This sequence joins TRBV19 and TRBJ1-1; D uncertain. Germline V CDR1 and CDR2: LNHDA, SQIVND (reference sequence). The V end lost 3 bases, the J end lost 8 bases, and 13 bases lay between the germline ends. The CDR3 spans 13 residues. CDR3 protein: CASSMGSGTEAFF. The CDR3 bases are TGTGCCAGTAGTATGGGGTCAGGTACCGAAGCTTTCTTT.

The CDR3 region has the DNA TGTGCCAGCAGCTCGTCGGGACCTAATGAAAAACTGTTTTTT. Translating it yields CASSSSGPNEKLFF. The chain is built from TRBV7-3 and TRBJ1-4, with TRBD1 as a possible D gene (5 bases). The ends were cut back, 4 bases at V and 3 bases at J, with 9 bases in the middle. The CDR3 spans 14 residues. CDR1 is SGHTA and CDR2 is FQGTGA in the germline V gene.

The chain is built from TRBV10-3 and TRBJ2-2, with TRBD1 identical over 10 bases. The CDR3 runs 15 residues. Germline loops: CDR1 ENHRY, CDR2 SYGVKD. Trimming removed 3 bases from V and 7 bases from J; junction bases left unmatched: 5. The DNA for the CDR3 is TGTGCCATCAGTGATGACAGGGGGCTTGGCGGGGAGCTGTTTTTT. Its translation is CAISDDRGLGGELFF.

This CDR3 is CASSERGGSRTYEQYF. DNA for the CDR3: TGTGCCAGCAGTGAGAGGGGCGGGAGTCGTACCTACGAGCAGTACTTC. The chain joins TRBV6-1 to TRBJ2-7; TRBD2 agrees at 7 bases. Germline V CDR1 and CDR2: MNHNS, SASEGT. V lost 3 bases and J lost 2; bases outside the gene matches: 10. The CDR3 is 16 amino acids.

The gene calls are TRBV18 and TRBJ1-1; no clear D gene. The CDR3 contains 15 residues. The germline V and J ends were trimmed by 3 bases and 0 bases, with 11 bases remaining between them. The germline V gene has CDR1 KGHSH and CDR2 LQKENI. The DNA of the CDR3 is TGTGCCAGCTCACCGGGCCACATAATGAACACTGAAGCTTTCTTT. This gives the protein CASSPGHIMNTEAFF.

This clonotype was observed a handful of times. This rearrangement joins TRBV15 to TRBJ1-2, with D perhaps TRBD1 (5 bases). This CDR3 spans 14 amino acids. Germline assignment: CDR1 LNHNV and CDR2 YYDKDF (reference sequence). V lost 0 bases and J lost 5, with 10 bases in between. The CDR3 loop is CATSRDRGEYGYTF. In DNA, the CDR3 is TGTGCCACCAGCAGAGATCGGGGGGAGTATGGCTACACCTTC.

The chain has TRBV28 and TRBJ2-5; 14 positions agree with TRBD2. V gave up 4 bases and J gave up 7 bases; unmatched junction bases: 23. CDR1 and CDR2 (germline): MDHEN, SYDVKM. The CDR3 runs 21 residues. CDR3 in DNA: TGTGCCAGCAGTTACTCGTTCCCCTCGAGACTAGCGGGAGGGGGCTCAGGGACCCAGTACTTC. Translated, it gives CASSYSFPSRLAGGGSGTQYF.

To note about this clonotype: Being one base from a much bigger clone, this may be a read error. The V gene is TRBV28, the J gene TRBJ1-5, with D maybe TRBD1 (6 bases). Trimming pared 6 bases from V and 6 bases from J, leaving 18 bases between. Germline lookup yields CDR1 MDHEN and CDR2 SYDVKM. This CDR3 comprises 15 residues. Here the CDR3 reads CASSRRGGVGQPQHF. CDR3 DNA: TGTGCCAGCAGCCGAAGGGGGGGCGTGGGTCAGCCCCAGCATTTT.

Of note for this clonotype: It may be a read error: a sequence one base away is much more abundant. The chain links TRBV2 to TRBJ1-1; D is ambiguous. CDR3 length equals 13 residues. V lost 9 bases and J 4 bases, leaving 15 bases between the germline ends. Looked up from germline, CDR1 is SNHLY and CDR2 is FYNNEI. This CDR3 is CARTNGVATEAFF. The CDR3 bases are TGTGCCAGGACTAACGGGGTAGCCACTGAAGCTTTCTTT.